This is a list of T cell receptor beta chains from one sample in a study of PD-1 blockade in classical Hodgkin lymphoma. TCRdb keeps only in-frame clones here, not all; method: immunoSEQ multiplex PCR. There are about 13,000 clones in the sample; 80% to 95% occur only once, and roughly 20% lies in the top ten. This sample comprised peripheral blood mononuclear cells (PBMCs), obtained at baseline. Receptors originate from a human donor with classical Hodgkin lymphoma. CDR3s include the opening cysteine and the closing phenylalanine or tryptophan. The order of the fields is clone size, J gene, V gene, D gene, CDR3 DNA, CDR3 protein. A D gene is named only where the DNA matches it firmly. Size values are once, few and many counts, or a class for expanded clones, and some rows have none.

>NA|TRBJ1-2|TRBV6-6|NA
TGTGCCAGCATGGACCCCGGGGACTATGGCTACACCTTC
CASMDPGDYGYTF
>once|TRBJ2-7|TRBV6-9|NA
TGTGCCAGCAGTTACTCAGGTTATTACGAGCAGTACTTC
CASSYSGYYEQYF
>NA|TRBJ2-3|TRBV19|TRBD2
TGTGCCAGTAGTACCCCGGGACTAGGGGGGGCAGATACGCAGTATTTT
CASSTPGLGGADTQYF
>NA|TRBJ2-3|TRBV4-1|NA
TGCGCCAGCAGCCCGAGGGAGAGCCGCACAGATACGCAGTATTTT
CASSPRESRTDTQYF
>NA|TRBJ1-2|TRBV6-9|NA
TGTGCCAGCAGTTACAACGGCGGCTACACCTTC
CASSYNGGYTF
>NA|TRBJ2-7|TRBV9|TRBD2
TGTGCCAGCAGCCCAAGCCGTGGGCGGGAGAGGGGCGAGCAGTACTTC
CASSPSRGRERGEQYF
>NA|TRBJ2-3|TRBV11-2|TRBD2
TGTGCCAGCAGCTTAGGGGGACTAGCGGGGGCCTACACAGATACGCAGTATTTT
CASSLGGLAGAYTDTQYF
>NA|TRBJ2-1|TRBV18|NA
TGTGCCAGCTCACCCTCCGGCTTGGCAGGTGAGCAGTTCTTC
CASSPSGLAGEQFF
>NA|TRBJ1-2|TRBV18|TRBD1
TGTGCCAGCTCACCCCCAGGGGGCGCTTATGGCTACACCTTC
CASSPPGGAYGYTF
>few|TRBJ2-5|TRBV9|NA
TGTGCCAGCAGCCCCAATATGGTGGGGGGGCCCGCGGAGACCCAGTACTTC
CASSPNMVGGPAETQYF
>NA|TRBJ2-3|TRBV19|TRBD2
TGTGCCAGTAGTGGAAGACTAGCGGGAGAGGAGGATACGCAGTATTTT
CASSGRLAGEEDTQYF
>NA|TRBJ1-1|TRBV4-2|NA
TGTGCCAGCAGCCTCCTTGTAGACACTGAAGCTTTCTTT
CASSLLVDTEAFF
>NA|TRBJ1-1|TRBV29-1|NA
TGCAGCGTTGGGGGATCGGTGGGGGCGGGACAGAACACTGAAGCTTTCTTT
CSVGGSVGAGQNTEAFF
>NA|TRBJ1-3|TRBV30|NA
TGTGCCTGGAGTGTAACCAGGGTGAGCTCTGGAAACACCATATATTTT
CAWSVTRVSSGNTIYF
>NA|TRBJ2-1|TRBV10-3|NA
TGTGCCATCGCAGGGGCGCGGGGCAATGAGCAGTTCTTC
CAIAGARGNEQFF
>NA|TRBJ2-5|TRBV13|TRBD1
TGTGCCAGCAGCGCTACAGGGGGCGGAGAGGAGACCCAGTACTTC
CASSATGGGEETQYF
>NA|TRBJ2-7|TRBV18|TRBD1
TGTGCCAGCTCACCAGATGGACAGGCACTCGGAGAGCAGTACTTC
CASSPDGQALGEQYF
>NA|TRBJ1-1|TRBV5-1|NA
TGCGCCAGCAGCTTGGCCGTGGGGTTGAACACTGAAGCTTTCTTT
CASSLAVGLNTEAFF
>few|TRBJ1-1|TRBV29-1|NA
TGCAGCGTTGGGACAGCAACTGTGGCTTTCTTT
CSVGTATVAFF
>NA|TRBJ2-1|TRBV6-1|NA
TGTGCCAGCAGGCCAGGACCAAGCAATGAGCAGTTCTTC
CASRPGPSNEQFF
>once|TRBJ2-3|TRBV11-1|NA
TGTGCCAGCAGCCCCGTCACAGATACGCAGTATTTT
CASSPVTDTQYF
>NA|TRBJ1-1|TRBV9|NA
TGTGCCAGCAGCGTAGGAAGAGGGTCCGGGAGGGTAGCCACTGAAGCTTTCTTT
CASSVGRGSGRVATEAFF
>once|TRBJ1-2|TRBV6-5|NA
TGTGCCAGCAGTGACAGCATCCCTAACTATGGCTACACCTTC
CASSDSIPNYGYTF
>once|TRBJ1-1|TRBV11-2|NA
TGTGCCAGCAGCCCCTGGACCGAGATGAACACTGAAGCTTTCTTT
CASSPWTEMNTEAFF
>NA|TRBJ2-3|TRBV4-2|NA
TGTGCCAGCAGCCAAAGCTTCAGCGCCTCTGGCACAGATACGCAGTATTTT
CASSQSFSASGTDTQYF
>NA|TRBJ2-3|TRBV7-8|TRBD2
TGTGCCAGCAGCCCGGGACTAGCGGGACCCCCTACTAGCACAGATACGCAGTATTTT
CASSPGLAGPPTSTDTQYF
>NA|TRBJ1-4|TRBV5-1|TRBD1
TGCGCCAGCAGCTCGAGGGACAGTAATGAAAAACTGTTTTTT
CASSSRDSNEKLFF
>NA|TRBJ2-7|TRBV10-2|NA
TGCGCCAGCAGTGGGCGGGCAGGGGCCTTGAGCTCCTACGAGCAGTACTTC
CASSGRAGALSSYEQYF
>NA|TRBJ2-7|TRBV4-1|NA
TGCGCCAGCAGCCGGGGCGGACAGTCCTACGAGCAGTACTTC
CASSRGGQSYEQYF
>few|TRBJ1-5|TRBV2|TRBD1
TGTGCCAGCAGTGGACAGGGAAATCAGCCCCAGCATTTT
CASSGQGNQPQHF
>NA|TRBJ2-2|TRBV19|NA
TGTGCCAGTAGCCGCTCCGGGACGGCGAACACCGGGGAGCTGTTTTTT
CASSRSGTANTGELFF
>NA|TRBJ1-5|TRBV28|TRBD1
TGTGCCAGCAGTTTACCATCAGGGGGCGATCAGCCCCAGCATTTT
CASSLPSGGDQPQHF
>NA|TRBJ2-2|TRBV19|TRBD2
TGTGCCAGTAGAACTAGCGGGGGCGGGGGCACCGGGGAGCTGTTTTTT
CASRTSGGGGTGELFF
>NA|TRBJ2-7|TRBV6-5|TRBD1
TGTGCCAGCAGTTACCCTCCTGGACAGGGGTTTTGGGAGCAGTACTTC
CASSYPPGQGFWEQYF
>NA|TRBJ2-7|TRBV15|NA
TGTGCCACCAGCAGATGGGGCGGAAGCTCCTACGAGCAGTACTTC
CATSRWGGSSYEQYF
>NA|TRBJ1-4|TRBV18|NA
TGTGCCAGCTCACCTATAAGGGACCTTAATGAAAAACTGTTTTTT
CASSPIRDLNEKLFF
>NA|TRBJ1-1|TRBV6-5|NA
TGTGCCAGCAGTTACCTTATGAACACTGAAGCTTTCTTT
CASSYLMNTEAFF
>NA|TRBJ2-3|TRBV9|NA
TGTGCCAGCAGCGTATTGACAAGGCCCACAGATACGCAGTATTTT
CASSVLTRPTDTQYF
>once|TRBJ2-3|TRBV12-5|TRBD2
TGTGCTAGTTTGGCCGGGGTTCCTAGCGGGAGGATAGATACGCAGTATTTT
CASLAGVPSGRIDTQYF
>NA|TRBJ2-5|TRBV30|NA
TGTGCCTGGAGTGCCTACAGGGCACAAGAGACCCAGTACTTC
CAWSAYRAQETQYF
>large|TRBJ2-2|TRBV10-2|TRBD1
TGCGCCAGCAGGCCACTGACAGGGGGGGACGGGGAGCTGTTTTTT
CASRPLTGGDGELFF
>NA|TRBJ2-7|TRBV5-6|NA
TGTGCCAGCAGCTTCATGACAGGAGGGTACGAGCAGTACTTC
CASSFMTGGYEQYF
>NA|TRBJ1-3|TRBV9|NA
TGTGCCAGCAGTGGTGGACAGACAGCACTCTCTGGAAACACCATATATTTT
CASSGGQTALSGNTIYF
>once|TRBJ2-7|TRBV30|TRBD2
TGTGCCTTGCCCCCTCCTAGCGGGAGCTACGAGCAGTACTTC
CALPPPSGSYEQYF
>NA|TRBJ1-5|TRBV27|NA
TGTGCCAGCAGTCCTATCAGGGGAGTCGGGCTCAATGATCAGCCCCAGCATTTT
CASSPIRGVGLNDQPQHF
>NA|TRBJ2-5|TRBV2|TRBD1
TGTGCCAGCAGGGCCGGGACAGGGGAAGAGACCCAGTACTTC
CASRAGTGEETQYF
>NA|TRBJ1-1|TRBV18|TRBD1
TGTGCCAGCTCACTCGACAGGGTCAACACTGAAGCTTTCTTT
CASSLDRVNTEAFF
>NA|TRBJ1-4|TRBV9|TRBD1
TGTGCCAGCTGTCGTACAGGGGGACAGGAAAAACTGTTTTTT
CASCRTGGQEKLFF
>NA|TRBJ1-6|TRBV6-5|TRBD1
TGTGCCAGCAGGGGCAGGGGGATCTATAATTCACCCCTCCACTTT
CASRGRGIYNSPLHF